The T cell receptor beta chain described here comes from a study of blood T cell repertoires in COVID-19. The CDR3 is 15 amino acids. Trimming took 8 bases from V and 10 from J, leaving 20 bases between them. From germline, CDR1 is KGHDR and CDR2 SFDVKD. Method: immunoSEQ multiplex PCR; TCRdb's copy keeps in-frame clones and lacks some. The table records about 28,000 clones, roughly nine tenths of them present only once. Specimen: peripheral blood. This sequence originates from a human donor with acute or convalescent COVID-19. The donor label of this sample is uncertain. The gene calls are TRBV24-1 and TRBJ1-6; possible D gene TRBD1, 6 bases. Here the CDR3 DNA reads TGTGCCACCACGGACAGTACCAAGGGGAGATCACCCCTCCACTTT. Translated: CATTDSTKGRSPLHF.